The clone carrying this T cell receptor beta chain turned up a few times. The same CDR3 arises from other DNA sequences in this sample as well. Germline V CDR1 and CDR2: LNHDA, SQIVND (reference sequence). CDR3 length: 11 amino acids. Trimming shortened V by 4 bases and J by 7 bases, and 7 bases separated the two germline ends. This sample is drawn from a study of blood T cell repertoires in COVID-19. Study as a whole: Spain, Italy and the United States supplied samples that represented acute and convalescent COVID-19. PBMCs, B-cell-depleted T cells, or T cells were the source of the cDNA or gDNA that made up the material.

Per the authors' pipeline: The authors estimated nucleated cell counts from reference gene primer amplification. The data were produced by immunoSEQ multiplex PCR, yet TCRdb's version contains in-frame clones alone and is incomplete. That table furnishes V, J and clone size, whereas the DNA furnished D and trimming. The table has about 180,000 clones, approximately 85% seen once. The receptor's source is a woman of 80 years or more with acute or convalescent COVID-19. The chain combines TRBV19 with TRBJ1-1; D not certain. The source material was peripheral blood. The chain's CDR3 is CASSNRVEAFF. CDR3 DNA sequence: TGTGCCAGTAGTAACAGAGTTGAAGCTTTCTTT.